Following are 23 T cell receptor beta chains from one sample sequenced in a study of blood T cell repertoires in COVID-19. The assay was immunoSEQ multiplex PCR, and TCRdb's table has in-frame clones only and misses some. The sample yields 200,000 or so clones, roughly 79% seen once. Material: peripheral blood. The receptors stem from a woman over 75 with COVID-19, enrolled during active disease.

The CDR3 reads CASIPAMYNEQFF. As DNA, the CDR3 is TGTGCCAGCATCCCCGCTATGTACAATGAGCAGTTCTTC. The J gene is TRBJ2-1, the V gene TRBV28; D gene unclear. V lost 7 bases and J 4 bases, leaving 11 bases between the germline ends. The CDR3 has 13 residues. The V gene's germline CDR1 is MDHEN and CDR2 SYDVKM.

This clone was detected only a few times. The CDR3 DNA reads TGTGCCAGCAGTTCAAAAGCGGGAGGGTGGAATGAGCAGTTCTTC. Its translation is CASSSKAGGWNEQFF. The rearrangement joins TRBV5-4 to TRBJ2-1; 10 bases align to TRBD2. V was pared by 5 bases and J by 7 bases, with 9 bases of the junction left unmatched. In germline, CDR1 is SGHNT, CDR2 YYREEE (reference sequence). CDR3 length equals 15 residues. Supplemented by reference TRBV5-4 and TRBJ2-1, the full variable domain reads ETGVTQSPTHLIKTRGQQVTLRCSSQSGHNTVSWYQQALGQGPQFIFQYYREEENGRGNFPPRFSGLQFPNYSSELNVNALELDDSALYLCASSSKAGGWNEQFFGPGTRLTVL.

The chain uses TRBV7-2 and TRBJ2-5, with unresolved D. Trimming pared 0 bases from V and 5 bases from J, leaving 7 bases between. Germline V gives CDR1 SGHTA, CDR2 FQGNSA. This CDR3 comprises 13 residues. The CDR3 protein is CASSLAHGETQYF. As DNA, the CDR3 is TGTGCCAGCAGCTTAGCGCACGGGGAGACCCAGTACTTC.

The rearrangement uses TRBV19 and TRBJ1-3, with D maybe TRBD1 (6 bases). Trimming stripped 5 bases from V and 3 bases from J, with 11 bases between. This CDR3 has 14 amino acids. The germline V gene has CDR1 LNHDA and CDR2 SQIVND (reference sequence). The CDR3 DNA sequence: TGTGCCAGTAGTCCCTACAGGGTTGGAAACACCATATATTTT. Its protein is CASSPYRVGNTIYF.

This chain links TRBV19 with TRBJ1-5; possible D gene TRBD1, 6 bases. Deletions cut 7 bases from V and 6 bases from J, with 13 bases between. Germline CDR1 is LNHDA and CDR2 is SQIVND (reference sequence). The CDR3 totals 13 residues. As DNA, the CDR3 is TGTGCCAGTACTACAGGGTTTCCTCAGCCCCAGCATTTT. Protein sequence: CASTTGFPQPQHF.

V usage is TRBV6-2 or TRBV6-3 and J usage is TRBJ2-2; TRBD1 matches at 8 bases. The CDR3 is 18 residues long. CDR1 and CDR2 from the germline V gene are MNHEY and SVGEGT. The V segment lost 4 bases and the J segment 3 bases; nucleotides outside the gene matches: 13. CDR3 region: CASSFPTQGQVDTGELFF. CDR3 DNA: TGTGCCAGCAGTTTCCCGACACAGGGACAGGTAGACACCGGGGAGCTGTTTTTT.

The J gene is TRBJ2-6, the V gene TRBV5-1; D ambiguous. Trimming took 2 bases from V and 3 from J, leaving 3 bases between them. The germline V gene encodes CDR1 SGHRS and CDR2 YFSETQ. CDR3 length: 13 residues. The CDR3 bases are TGCGCCAGCAGCTTCAGTGGGGCCAACGTCCTGACTTTC. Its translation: CASSFSGANVLTF.

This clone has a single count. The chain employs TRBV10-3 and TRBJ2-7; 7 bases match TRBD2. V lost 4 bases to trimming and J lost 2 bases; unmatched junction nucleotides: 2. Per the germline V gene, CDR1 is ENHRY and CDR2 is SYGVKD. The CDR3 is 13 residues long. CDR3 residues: CAISVRGAYEQYF. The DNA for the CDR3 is TGTGCCATCAGTGTCCGGGGGGCCTACGAGCAGTACTTC.

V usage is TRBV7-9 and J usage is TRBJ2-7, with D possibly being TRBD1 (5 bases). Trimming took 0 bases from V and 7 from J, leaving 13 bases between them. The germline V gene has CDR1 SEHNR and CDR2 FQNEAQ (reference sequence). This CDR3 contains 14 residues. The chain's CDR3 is CASSLAQGLEEQYF. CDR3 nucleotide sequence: TGTGCCAGCAGCTTAGCGCAGGGTCTGGAGGAGCAGTACTTC.

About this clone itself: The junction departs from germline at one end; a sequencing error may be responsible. This chain's CDR3 is CASSEGAGGAGIYGYTF. The CDR3 region has the DNA TGTGCCAGCAGTGAAGGGGCAGGGGGCGCGGGGATCTATGGCTATACCTTC. V usage is TRBV25-1 and J usage is TRBJ1-2; 8 positions match TRBD1. Germline V gene sequence: CDR1 MGHDK, CDR2 SYGVNS. The CDR3 is 17 amino acids.

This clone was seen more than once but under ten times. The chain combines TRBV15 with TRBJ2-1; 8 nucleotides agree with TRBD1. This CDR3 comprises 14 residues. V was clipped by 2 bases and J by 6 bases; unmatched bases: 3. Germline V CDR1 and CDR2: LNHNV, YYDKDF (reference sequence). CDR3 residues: CATSRPGQGNEQFF. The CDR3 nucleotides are TGTGCCACCAGCAGACCCGGACAGGGCAATGAGCAGTTCTTC. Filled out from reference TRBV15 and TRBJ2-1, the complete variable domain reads DAMVIQNPRYQVTQFGKPVTLSCSQTLNHNVMYWYQQKSSQAPKLLFHYYDKDFNNEADTPDNFQSRRPNTSFCFLDIRSPGLGDTAMYLCATSRPGQGNEQFFGPGTRLTVL.

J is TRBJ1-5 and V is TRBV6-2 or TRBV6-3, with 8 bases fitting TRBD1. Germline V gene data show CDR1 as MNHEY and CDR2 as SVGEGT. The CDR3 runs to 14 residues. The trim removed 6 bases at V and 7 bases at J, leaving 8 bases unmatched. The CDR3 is CASSTPGGGQPQHF. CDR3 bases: TGTGCCAGCAGCACACCAGGGGGCGGGCAGCCCCAGCATTTT.

The CDR3: CASSQDSGTRYEQYF. The CDR3 DNA is TGTGCCAGCAGCCAAGATTCCGGGACTAGGTACGAGCAGTACTTC. This sequence joins TRBV14 and TRBJ2-7; TRBD2 aligns across 8 bases. The germline V gene has CDR1 SGHDN and CDR2 FVKESK. The CDR3 consists of 15 residues. J lost 4 bases, V lost 0 bases, and 5 bases had no gene match.

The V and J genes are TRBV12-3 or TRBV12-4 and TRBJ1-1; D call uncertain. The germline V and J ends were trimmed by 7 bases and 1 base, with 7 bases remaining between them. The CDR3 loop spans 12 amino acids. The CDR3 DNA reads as TGTGCCAGCAAACAGTGGAACACTGAAGCTTTCTTT. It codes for CASKQWNTEAFF.

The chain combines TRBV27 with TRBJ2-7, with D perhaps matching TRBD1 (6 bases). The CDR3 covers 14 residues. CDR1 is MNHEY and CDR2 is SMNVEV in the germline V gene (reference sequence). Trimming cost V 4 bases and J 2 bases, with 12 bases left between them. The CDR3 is CASSSRWGPYEQYF. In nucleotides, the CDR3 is TGTGCCAGCAGTTCCCGATGGGGGCCCTACGAGCAGTACTTC.

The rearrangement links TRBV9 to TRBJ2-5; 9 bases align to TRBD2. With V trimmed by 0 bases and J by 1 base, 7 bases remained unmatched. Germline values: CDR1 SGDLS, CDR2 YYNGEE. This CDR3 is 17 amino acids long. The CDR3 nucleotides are TGTGCCAGCAGCGTAGCGGGGGCGGGGGGGATCCAAGAGACCCAGTACTTC. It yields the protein CASSVAGAGGIQETQYF.

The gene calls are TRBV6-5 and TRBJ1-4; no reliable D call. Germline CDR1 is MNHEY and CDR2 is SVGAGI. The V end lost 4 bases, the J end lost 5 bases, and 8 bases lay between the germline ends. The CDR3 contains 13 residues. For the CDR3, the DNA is TGTGCCAGCAGTTTCACGAGAAATGAAAAACTGTTTTTT. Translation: CASSFTRNEKLFF.

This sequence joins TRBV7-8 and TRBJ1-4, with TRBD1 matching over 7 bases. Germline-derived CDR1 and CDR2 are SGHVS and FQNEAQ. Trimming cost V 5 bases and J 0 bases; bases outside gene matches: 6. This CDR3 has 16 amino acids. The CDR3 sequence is CASSPRTGSTNEKLFF. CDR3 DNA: TGTGCCAGCAGCCCCCGGACAGGATCAACTAATGAAAAACTGTTTTTT.

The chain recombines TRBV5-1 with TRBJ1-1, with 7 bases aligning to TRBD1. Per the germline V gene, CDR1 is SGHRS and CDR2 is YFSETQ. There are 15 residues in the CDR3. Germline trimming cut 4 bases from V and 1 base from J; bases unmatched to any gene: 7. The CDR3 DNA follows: TGCGCCAGCAGCACGCTCACAGGGGAGAACACTGAAGCTTTCTTT. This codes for CASSTLTGENTEAFF.

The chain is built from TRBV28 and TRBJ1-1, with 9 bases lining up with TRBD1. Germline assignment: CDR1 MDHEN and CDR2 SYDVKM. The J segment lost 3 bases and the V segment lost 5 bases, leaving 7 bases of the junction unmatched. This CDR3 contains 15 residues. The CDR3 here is CASSRRGQGYTEAFF. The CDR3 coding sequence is TGTGCCAGCAGTCGGAGAGGACAGGGGTACACTGAAGCTTTCTTT.

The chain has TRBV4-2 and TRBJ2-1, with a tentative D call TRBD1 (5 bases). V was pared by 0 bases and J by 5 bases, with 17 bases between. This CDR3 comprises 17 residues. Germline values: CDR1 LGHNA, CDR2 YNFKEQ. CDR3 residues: CASSQDLGVRFNNEQFF. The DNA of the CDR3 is TGTGCCAGCAGCCAAGATTTAGGGGTCCGATTTAACAATGAGCAGTTCTTC.

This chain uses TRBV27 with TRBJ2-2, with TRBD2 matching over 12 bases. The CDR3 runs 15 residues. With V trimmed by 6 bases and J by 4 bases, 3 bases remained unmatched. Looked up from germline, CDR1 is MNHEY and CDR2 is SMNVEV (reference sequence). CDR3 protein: CASRRLAGVTGELFF. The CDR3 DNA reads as TGTGCCAGCAGGAGACTAGCGGGAGTCACCGGGGAGCTGTTTTTT.

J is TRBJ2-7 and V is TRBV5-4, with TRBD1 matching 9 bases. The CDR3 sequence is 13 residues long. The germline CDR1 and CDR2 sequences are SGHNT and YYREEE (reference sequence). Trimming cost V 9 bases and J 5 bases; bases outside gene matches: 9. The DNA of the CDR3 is TGTGCCACCACGCCGGACAGGGGTCACGAGCAGTACTTC. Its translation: CATTPDRGHEQYF.